The T cell receptor beta chain under discussion was sequenced for a study of blood T cell repertoires in COVID-19. This CDR3 has 14 amino acids. Trimming shortened V by 0 bases and J by 7 bases, and 13 bases separated the two germline ends. Germline-derived CDR1 and CDR2 are SGHRS and YFSETQ. Repertoires were generated with immunoSEQ multiplex PCR, while TCRdb's copy carries only in-frame clones and drops some. The repertoire consists of around 140,000 clones, with about 86% occurring once and the leading ten covering roughly 8.7%. The chain employs TRBV5-1 and TRBJ1-1; a weak D match, TRBD1 (6 bases). The TCR was taken from a woman aged 55-69 years with acute or convalescent COVID-19. The sequencing input was peripheral blood. CDR3 sequence: CASSLESTGSEAFF. In DNA, the CDR3 is TGCGCCAGCAGCTTGGAATCCACAGGGAGTGAAGCTTTCTTT.